Listed below are T cell receptor beta chains from one sample, sequenced in a study of cytomegalovirus exposure and HLA in healthy donors. Method: immunoSEQ multiplex PCR; TCRdb's copy keeps in-frame clones and lacks some. The table records 150,000 or so clones, around nine tenths of them present only once. Sequences were obtained from PBMCs. Every receptor here comes from a woman aged 18-29 years in good health and CMV-seropositive. Both conserved end residues are part of each CDR3. The D gene is left open where the match is weak. Not every row has a clone size; where given, it reads once, few, many or a size class.

TRBV11-2	TRBJ2-1	once	TRBD2	TGTGCCAGCAGTTCGTTAGCGGGAGACTCCTACAATGAGCAGTTCTTC	CASSSLAGDSYNEQFF
TRBV6-1	TRBJ1-5	.	.	TGTGCCAGCAGCCTGACAGTGTATCAGCCCCAGCATTTT	CASSLTVYQPQHF
TRBV7-9	TRBJ2-1	.	.	TGTGCCAGCAGCTCCCTCGTTAGCTTTGAAGGTGAGCAGTTCTTC	CASSSLVSFEGEQFF
TRBV6-4	TRBJ2-4	.	.	TGTGCCAGCACTAAATCAGCGCGGTTCGCCAAAAACATTCAGTACTTC	CASTKSARFAKNIQYF
TRBV25-1	TRBJ2-5	.	.	TGTGCCAGCAGTGAATTAAGCGAGATGGGGACCCAGTACTTC	CASSELSEMGTQYF
TRBV7-9	TRBJ2-7	.	TRBD2	TGTGCCAGCAGCTCCCGCCTCCGGGGGGACGAGCAGTACTTC	CASSSRLRGDEQYF
TRBV30	TRBJ1-1	.	.	TGTGCCTGGAGTCTAGGACAAATGAACACTGAAGCTTTCTTT	CAWSLGQMNTEAFF
TRBV5-6	TRBJ1-5	.	.	TGTGCCAGCAGCTACGGGACACAAATTAGCAATCAGCCCCAGCATTTT	CASSYGTQISNQPQHF
TRBV6-4	TRBJ1-2	few	TRBD1	TGTGCCAGCCCGATAGGACAGGGGATTTATGGCTACACCTTC	CASPIGQGIYGYTF
TRBV5-6	TRBJ2-4	.	.	TGTGCCAGCAGCTTGGGATTTACGGGAAAAAACATTCAGTACTTC	CASSLGFTGKNIQYF
TRBV6-1	TRBJ2-5	once	.	TGTGCCAGCAGTGAGCGGGAAGAGACCCAGTACTTC	CASSEREETQYF
TRBV7-8	TRBJ2-7	.	.	TGTGCCAGCAGCTTAACCCGGTCCTACGAGCAGTACTTC	CASSLTRSYEQYF
TRBV6-5	TRBJ2-6	.	.	TGTGCCAGCAGTTACGGAGGGGCTGGGGCCAACGTCCTGACTTTC	CASSYGGAGANVLTF
TRBV5-1	TRBJ1-2	.	.	TGCGCCAGCAGCCTTGCAGCGACCCTTAACTATGGCTACACCTTC	CASSLAATLNYGYTF
TRBV30	TRBJ2-3	.	TRBD2	TGTGCCTGGAGTGCCGGGAGGGGCACAGATACGCAGTATTTT	CAWSAGRGTDTQYF
TRBV5-1	TRBJ2-1	.	TRBD2	TGCGCCAGCAGCTTGTGGGGAGCGGGAGAGGTCTACAATGAGCAGTTCTTC	CASSLWGAGEVYNEQFF
TRBV9	TRBJ2-5	.	.	TGTGCCAGCAACGAAGAGGGATTGGCGGAGACCCAGTACTTC	CASNEEGLAETQYF
TRBV10-3	TRBJ2-1	.	.	TGTGCCATCACGCAGGCCGAGGGCGATGAGCAGTTCTTC	CAITQAEGDEQFF
TRBV11-1	TRBJ2-7	.	TRBD2	TGTGCCAGCAGCCAAACCGGGACTAGCGGTTACGAGCAGTACTTC	CASSQTGTSGYEQYF
TRBV6-5	TRBJ1-1	.	.	TGTGCCAGCAGAATGGACATCTCGAACACTGAAGCTTTCTTT	CASRMDISNTEAFF
TRBV9	TRBJ2-1	.	TRBD2	TGTGCCAGCAGCGTGGGACTAGCGGGAGAACCGCAGTTCTTC	CASSVGLAGEPQFF
TRBV19	TRBJ2-3	.	TRBD2	TGTGCCAGTGTAGCGGGAGGCACAGATACGCAGTATTTT	CASVAGGTDTQYF
TRBV5-6	TRBJ1-2	.	.	TGTGCCAGCAGCCCGAGGACAATAGGATATGGCTACACCTTC	CASSPRTIGYGYTF
TRBV10-1	TRBJ2-7	.	.	TGCGCCAGCAGTGAGTCAGGGACTCAGCGCCAGTACTTC	CASSESGTQRQYF
TRBV6-5	TRBJ2-7	.	.	TGTGCCAGCCCTCCAGGGAACTACTACGAGCAGTACTTC	CASPPGNYYEQYF
TRBV4-3	TRBJ2-1	.	TRBD2	TGCGCCAGCAGCCAAGCGTTAGGGAGCGGGAGTTTGTCCAATGAGCAGTTCTTC	CASSQALGSGSLSNEQFF
TRBV9	TRBJ1-1	.	.	TGTGCCAGCAGCCCAAGCCCTTGGAGGGAGAACACTGAAGCTTTCTTT	CASSPSPWRENTEAFF
TRBV6-5	TRBJ2-7	.	TRBD2	TGTGCCAGCAGCCGACTAGCGGGAGATTACGAGCAGTACTTC	CASSRLAGDYEQYF
TRBV28	TRBJ1-3	.	.	TGTGCCAGCCGGAGTGAGGGGGCTGGAAACACCATATATTTT	CASRSEGAGNTIYF
TRBV29-1	TRBJ2-1	.	TRBD2	TGCAGCGTTGACCCCGGGACTAGCGGGCGCTACAATGAGCAGTTCTTC	CSVDPGTSGRYNEQFF
TRBV30	TRBJ2-5	.	.	TGTGCCTGGAGTCAAGGAGTTCAAGAGACCCAGTACTTC	CAWSQGVQETQYF
TRBV9	TRBJ2-1	.	TRBD2	TGTGCCAGCAGCGCGACTAGCGGGACCTACAATGAGCAGTTCTTC	CASSATSGTYNEQFF
TRBV4-1	TRBJ1-1	.	.	TGCGCCAGCAGCCGGCCAAGGAACACTGAAGCTTTCTTT	CASSRPRNTEAFF
TRBV19	TRBJ1-5	.	TRBD1	TGTGCCAGTAGGTATCCGGCGGACAGGGGGCGCCCCAATCAGCCCCAGCATTTT	CASRYPADRGRPNQPQHF
TRBV11-3	TRBJ2-1	.	TRBD2	TGTGCCAGCAGCACGACTAGCGGGAGGTACAATGAGCAGTTCTTC	CASSTTSGRYNEQFF
TRBV28	TRBJ2-1	.	TRBD2	TGTGCCAGCGCCGTAACTAGCGGCTCCTACAATGAGCAGTTCTTC	CASAVTSGSYNEQFF
TRBV19	TRBJ2-7	.	TRBD1	TGTGCCAGTAGTATACTCGGGACAGGGTCCTACGAGCAGTACTTC	CASSILGTGSYEQYF
TRBV7-3	TRBJ1-1	.	.	TGTGCCAGCAGCTTAGATGGCGGGCCCCCTGCCGAAGCTTTCTTT	CASSLDGGPPAEAFF
TRBV4-3	TRBJ2-7	.	TRBD1	TGCGCCAGCAGCCCCGGATCCGGGACAGGATCCTACGAGCAGTACTTC	CASSPGSGTGSYEQYF
TRBV30	TRBJ2-7	.	TRBD2	TGTGCCTGGAGTGCTGGGCTAGCGGGAGTCTACGAGCAGTACTTC	CAWSAGLAGVYEQYF